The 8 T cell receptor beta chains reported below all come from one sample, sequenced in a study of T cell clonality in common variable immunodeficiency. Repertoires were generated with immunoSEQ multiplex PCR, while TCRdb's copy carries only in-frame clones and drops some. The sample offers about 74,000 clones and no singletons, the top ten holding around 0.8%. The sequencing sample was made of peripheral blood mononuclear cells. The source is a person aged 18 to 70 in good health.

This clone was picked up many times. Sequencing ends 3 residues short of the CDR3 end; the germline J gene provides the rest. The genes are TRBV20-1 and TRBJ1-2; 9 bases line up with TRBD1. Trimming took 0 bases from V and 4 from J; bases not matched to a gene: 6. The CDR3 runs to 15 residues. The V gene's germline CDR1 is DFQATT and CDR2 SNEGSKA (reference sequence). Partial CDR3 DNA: TGCAGTGCTAGAGATCGGGGACAGGGTGCCTATGGC. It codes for CSARDRGQGAYG. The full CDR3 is CSARDRGQGAYGYTF.

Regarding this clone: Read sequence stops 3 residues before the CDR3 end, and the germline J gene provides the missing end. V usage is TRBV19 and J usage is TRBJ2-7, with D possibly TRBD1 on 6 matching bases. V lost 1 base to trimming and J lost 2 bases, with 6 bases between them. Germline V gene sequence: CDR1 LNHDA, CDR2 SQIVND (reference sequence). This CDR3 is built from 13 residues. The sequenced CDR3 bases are TGTGCCAGTAGTATAGCAGGGGCCTACGAG. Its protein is CASSIAGAYE. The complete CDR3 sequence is CASSIAGAYEQYF.

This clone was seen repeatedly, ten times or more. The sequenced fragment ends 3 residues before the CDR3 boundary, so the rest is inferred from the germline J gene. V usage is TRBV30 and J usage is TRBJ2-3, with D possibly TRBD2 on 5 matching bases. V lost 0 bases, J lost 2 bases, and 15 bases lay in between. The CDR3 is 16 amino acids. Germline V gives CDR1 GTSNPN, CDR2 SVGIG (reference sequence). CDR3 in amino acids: CAWSVSSPAATDTQYF. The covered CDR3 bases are TGTGCCTGGAGTGTGTCCTCCCCAGCGGCCACAGATACG.

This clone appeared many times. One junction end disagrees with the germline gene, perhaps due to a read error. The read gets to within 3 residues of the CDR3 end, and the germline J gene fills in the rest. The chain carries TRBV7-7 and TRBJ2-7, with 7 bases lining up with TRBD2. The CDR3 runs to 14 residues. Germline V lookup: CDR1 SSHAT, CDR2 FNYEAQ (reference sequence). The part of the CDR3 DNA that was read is TGTGCTAGCAGCCGGGGCGGGGGCTCCTACGAG. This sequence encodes CASSRGGGSYE. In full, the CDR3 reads CASSRGGGSYEQYF.

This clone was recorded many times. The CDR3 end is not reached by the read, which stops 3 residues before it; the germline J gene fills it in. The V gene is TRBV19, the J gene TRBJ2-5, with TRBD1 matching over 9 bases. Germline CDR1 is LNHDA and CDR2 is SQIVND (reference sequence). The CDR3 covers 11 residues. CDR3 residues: CASRTGGTQYF. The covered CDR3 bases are TGTGCCAGTAGGACAGGGGGAACC.

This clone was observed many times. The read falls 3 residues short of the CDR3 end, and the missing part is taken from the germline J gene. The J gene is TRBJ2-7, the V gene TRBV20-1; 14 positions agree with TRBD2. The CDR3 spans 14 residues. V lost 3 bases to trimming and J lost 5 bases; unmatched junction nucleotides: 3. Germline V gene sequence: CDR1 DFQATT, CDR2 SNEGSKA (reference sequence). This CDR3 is CSASPTSGRDEQYF. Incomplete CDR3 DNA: TGCAGTGCTAGCCCGACTAGCGGGAGGGACGAG.

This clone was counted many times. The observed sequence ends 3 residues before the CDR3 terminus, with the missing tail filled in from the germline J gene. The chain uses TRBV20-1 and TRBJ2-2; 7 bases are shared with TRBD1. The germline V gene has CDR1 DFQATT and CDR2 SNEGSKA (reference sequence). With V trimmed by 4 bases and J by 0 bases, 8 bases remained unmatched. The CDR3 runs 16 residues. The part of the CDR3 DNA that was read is TGCAGTGCTACCCCCCCGGGACAGACGAACACCGGGGAG. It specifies CSATPPGQTNTGE. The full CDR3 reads CSATPPGQTNTGELFF.

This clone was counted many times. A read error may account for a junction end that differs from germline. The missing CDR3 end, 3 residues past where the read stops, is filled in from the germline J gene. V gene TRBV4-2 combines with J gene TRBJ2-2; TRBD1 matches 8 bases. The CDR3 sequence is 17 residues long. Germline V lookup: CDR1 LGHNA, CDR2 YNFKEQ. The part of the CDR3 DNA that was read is TGCGCCAGCAGCCAAGGCCCAGGGGGCGCGAACACCGGGGAG. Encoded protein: CASSQGPGGANTGE. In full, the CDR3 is CASSQGPGGANTGELFF.